The entry below gives a single T cell receptor (beta chain) sequence along with its context. The sample holds many counts of this clonotype. This clone's antigen is unknown. The input lacks base qualities; no much larger clone sits a single base away. This record comes from a study of identical twins (dated by TCRdb to 2016 to 2018). For context, the study as a whole: The study deep-sequenced TCR alpha and beta repertoires from monozygotic twins, unrelated adults of various ages and cord blood to test whether fetal clonotypes persist. Replicate twin experiments were performed at different times using different library preparation protocols to rule out contamination. What the research found in general, with its limitations: Compared with coincidental sharing between unrelated individuals, out-of-frame TCR alpha sequences shared between twins showed an excess of sequences with low generation probability. Because the same donors could not be followed over many years, the conclusions relied on cross-sectional statistical analysis. Fewer insertions were carried by abundant cord blood beta clonotypes; a weaker similar trend was observed in young adult naive repertoires, while no such trend was observed in memory repertoires. Invariant T cells such as MAIT and iNKT could partly confound zero-insertion analyses, although diverse VJ usage argued against such confounding for most clonotypes. Out-of-frame TCR alpha sharing in monozygotic twins was systematically underestimated by recombination models, whereas sharing between unrelated individuals was in agreement with the recombination models. Excess twin sharing in beta out-of-frame sequences was weaker because fewer shared sequences lowered the signal-to-noise ratio.

The trim is 7 bases for V and 0 bases for J, with a gap of 6 bases between the germline ends. CDR1 and CDR2, looked up from the germline V gene, are SNHLY and FYNNEI. The CDR3 numbers 12 residues from cysteine through phenylalanine. Of all the DNA, just the CDR3 is kept, 36 bases in frame from base 1. The library was prepared using 5' RACE. TCRdb shows the sequencer as Illumina HiSeq 2000. Template switching added a universal primer binding site, and the final cDNA carried a unique molecular identifier that allowed TCR cDNA molecules to be counted accurately. First-strand cDNA for TCR alpha and beta chains was synthesized from specific primers in the conserved constant-segment region. To control for contamination, every cDNA library carried two barcodes: a SMART-Mk sample barcode plus Illumina barcodes. TruSeq adapter sequences and Illumina sample barcodes were added in two successive PCR steps. TCR alpha and beta cDNA libraries were sequenced on the Illumina HiSeq platform with custom primers. Per the source publication's procedure: MiGEC processed the raw reads to extract unique molecular identifiers, while MiXCR was used to determine the CDR3 positions. For each individual, recombination models were inferred using an EM algorithm with the repgenHMM and IGoR tools. Shared clonotypes were analyzed with the tcR package in R, and sharing was normalized by the product of cloneset sizes. To study raw recombination without the effects of thymic and clonal selection, out-of-frame nonproductive sequences were analyzed. Clones were called with MiXCR by TCRdb after fastp trimmed the public reads at Q25, and only in-frame beta chains were retained. Rows with one shared CDR3 protein collapse into an entry with the most common genes and DNA. The V and J calls here are based on TCRdb, not the publication. A total of about 530,000 distinct CDR3 sequences appear in this sample, 20% to 25% of them only once. The ten top clones hold approximately 0.49% of the sample.

Every donor in the study was a healthy Caucasian. Three pairs of female monozygotic twins, all aged about 18 to 30 years, made up the twin cohort. CD4+ and CD8+ T cell populations were isolated with positive isolation kits from Invitrogen. The sample also formed part of further work on yellow fever vaccine responses in identical twins. That second report states: The T cell response to vaccination in identical twins was reported by the authors to appear partly convergent and partly personalized. In identical twins, the study followed T cell clones that responded to the vaccine with precision.

The source is a woman younger than 30 in good health. This sequence uses TRBV2 and TRBJ1-1, with the D gene too uncertain to name. The sequenced sample was CD4+ T cells sorted from blood. The CDR3 region reads CASKQMNTEAFF. The sequence in DNA is TGTGCCAGCAAACAAATGAACACTGAAGCTTTCTTT. The variable domain in full, with residues beyond the CDR3 obtained from the reference TRBV2 and TRBJ1-1 genes, is EPEVTQTPSHQVTQMGQEVILRCVPISNHLYFYWYRQILGQKVEFLVSFYNNEISEKSEIFDDQFSVERPDGSNFTLKIRSTKLEDSAMYFCASKQMNTEAFFGQGTRLTVV.